These 4 T cell receptor beta chains were sequenced from one sample in a study of beta chain features in type 1 diabetes. The isolated RNA, all of it, was reverse transcribed, so expressed TCRB transcripts were what got sequenced. Clones were sequenced by immunoSEQ multiplex PCR, and TCRdb holds only the in-frame ones, with some missing. Among a few hundred thousand clones listed, around 28% were seen once. The source material was naive CD4+ T cells from blood. All receptors come from a young man in good health.

The V call is TRBV9, the J call TRBJ1-2, with 7 bases lining up with TRBD1. The ends lost 3 bases at V and 6 bases at J; junction bases unmatched: 11. The CDR3 has 15 amino acids. Germline lookup yields CDR1 SGDLS and CDR2 YYNGEE. The CDR3 spells CASSAADTGDHGYTF. CDR3 in DNA: TGTGCCAGCAGCGCCGCTGACACAGGGGACCATGGCTACACCTTC.

This chain joins TRBV14 and TRBJ2-7; 11 positions match TRBD1. The CDR3 runs to 15 residues. From germline, CDR1 is SGHDN and CDR2 FVKESK. The junction had 7 bases not matched to a gene; V was cut back by 5 bases and J by 4 bases. The CDR3, as DNA: TGTGCCAGCAGCTACGGACAGGGGGCGATTTACGAGCAGTACTTC. Translating it yields CASSYGQGAIYEQYF.

The CDR3 loop is CASSPPGLATGNEQFF. In DNA, the CDR3 is TGTGCCAGCAGCCCCCCGGGACTAGCGACCGGGAATGAGCAGTTCTTC. V gene TRBV7-9 combines with J gene TRBJ2-1; 10 bases match TRBD2. The CDR3 loop spans 16 amino acids. V lost 5 bases and J lost 7; bases outside the gene matches: 11. Germline V CDR1 and CDR2: SEHNR, FQNEAQ (reference sequence).

The chain recombines TRBV18 with TRBJ1-2; D unresolved. The CDR3 contains 12 residues. Germline values: CDR1 KGHSH, CDR2 LQKENI. Trimming took off 6 bases at V and 8 bases at J, with 13 bases between the two ends. CDR3: CASSNSVAGYTF. In nucleotides, the CDR3 is TGTGCCAGCTCTAACTCGGTGGCGGGCTACACCTTC. The full variable domain, rest sourced from reference TRBV18 and TRBJ1-2, is NAGVMQNPRHLVRRRGQEARLRCSPMKGHSHVYWYRQLPEEGLKFMVYLQKENIIDESGMPKERFSAEFPKEGPSILRIQQVVRGDSAAYFCASSNSVAGYTFGSGTRLTVV.